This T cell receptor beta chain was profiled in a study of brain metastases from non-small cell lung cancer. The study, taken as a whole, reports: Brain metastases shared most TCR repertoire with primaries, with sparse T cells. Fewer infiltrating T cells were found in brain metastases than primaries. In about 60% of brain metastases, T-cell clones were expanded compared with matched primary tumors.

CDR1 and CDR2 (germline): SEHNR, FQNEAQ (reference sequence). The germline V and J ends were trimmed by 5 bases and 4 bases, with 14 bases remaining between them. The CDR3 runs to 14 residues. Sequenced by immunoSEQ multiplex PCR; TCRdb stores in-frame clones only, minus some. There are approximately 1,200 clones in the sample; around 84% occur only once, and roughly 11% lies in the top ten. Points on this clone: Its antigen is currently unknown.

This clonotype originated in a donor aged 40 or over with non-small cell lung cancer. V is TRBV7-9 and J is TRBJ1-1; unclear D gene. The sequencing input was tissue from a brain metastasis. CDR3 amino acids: CASSQGRPGTEAFF. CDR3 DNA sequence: TGTGCCAGCAGCCAAGGAAGGCCGGGCACTGAAGCTTTCTTT.